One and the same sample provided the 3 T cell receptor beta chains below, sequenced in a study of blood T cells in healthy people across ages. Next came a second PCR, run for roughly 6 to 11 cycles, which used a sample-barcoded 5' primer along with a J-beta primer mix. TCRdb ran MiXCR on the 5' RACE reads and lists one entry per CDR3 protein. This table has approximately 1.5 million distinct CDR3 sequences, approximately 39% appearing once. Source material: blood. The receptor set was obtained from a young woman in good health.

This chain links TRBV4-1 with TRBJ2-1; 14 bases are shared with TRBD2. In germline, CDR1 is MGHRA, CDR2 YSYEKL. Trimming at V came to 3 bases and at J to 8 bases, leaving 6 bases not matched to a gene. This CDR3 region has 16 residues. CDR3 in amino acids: CASSQSGLAGEHEQFF. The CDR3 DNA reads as TGCGCCAGCAGCCAGTCGGGACTAGCGGGAGAACATGAGCAGTTCTTC.

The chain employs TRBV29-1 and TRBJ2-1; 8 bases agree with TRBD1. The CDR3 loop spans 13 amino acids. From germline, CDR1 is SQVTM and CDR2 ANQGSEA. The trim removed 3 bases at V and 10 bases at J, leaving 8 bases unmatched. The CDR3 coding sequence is TGCAGCGTTGAGGACAGGGCAACCTACGAGCAGTTCTTC. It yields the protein CSVEDRATYEQFF.

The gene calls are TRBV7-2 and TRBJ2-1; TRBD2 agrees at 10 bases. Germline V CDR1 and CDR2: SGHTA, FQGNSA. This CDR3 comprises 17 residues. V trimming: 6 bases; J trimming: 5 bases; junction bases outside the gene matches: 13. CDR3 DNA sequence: TGTGCCAGCAGTCGGACTAGCGGACGTGCCCAAAACAATGAGCAGTTCTTC. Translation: CASSRTSGRAQNNEQFF.